This TCR beta chain derives from a study of control samples from healthy donors and cancer patients. CDR1 and CDR2 (germline): SEHNR, FQNEAQ (reference sequence). Trimming removed 5 bases from V and 8 bases from J, with 19 bases in between. CDR3 length: 15 residues. This clone was counted once. Generated by immunoSEQ multiplex PCR, the TCRdb table keeps only in-frame clones and is missing some. The sample includes around 150,000 clones, approximately 94% of them seen just once. The specimen sequenced was PBMCs. The receptor's source is a man aged 60 to 69 with colorectal cancer. The chain is built from TRBV7-9 and TRBJ2-1; no clear D gene. Here the CDR3 DNA reads TGTGCCAGCAGCCCCGACAAGACGCTTGTCGATGAGCAGTTCTTC. Its translation: CASSPDKTLVDEQFF.